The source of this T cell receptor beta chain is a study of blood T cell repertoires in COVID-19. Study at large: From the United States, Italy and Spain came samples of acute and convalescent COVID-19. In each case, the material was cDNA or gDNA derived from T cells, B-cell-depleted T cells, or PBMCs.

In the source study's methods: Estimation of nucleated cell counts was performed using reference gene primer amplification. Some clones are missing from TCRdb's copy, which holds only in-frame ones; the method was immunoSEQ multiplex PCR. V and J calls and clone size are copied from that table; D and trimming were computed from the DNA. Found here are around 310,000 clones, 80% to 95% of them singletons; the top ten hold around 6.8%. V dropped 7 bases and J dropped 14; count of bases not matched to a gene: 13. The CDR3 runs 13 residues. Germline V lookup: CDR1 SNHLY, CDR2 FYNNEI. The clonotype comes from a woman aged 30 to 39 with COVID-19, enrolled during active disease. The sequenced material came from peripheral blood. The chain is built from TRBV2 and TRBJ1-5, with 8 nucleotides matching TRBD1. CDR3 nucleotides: TGTGCCAGCAAGGGACAGGAGGTCAGCGGGGAGCATTTT. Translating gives CASKGQEVSGEHF. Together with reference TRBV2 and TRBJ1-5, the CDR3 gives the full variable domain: EPEVTQTPSHQVTQMGQEVILRCVPISNHLYFYWYRQILGQKVEFLVSFYNNEISEKSEIFDDQFSVERPDGSNFTLKIRSTKLEDSAMYFCASKGQEVSGEHFGDGTRLSIL.